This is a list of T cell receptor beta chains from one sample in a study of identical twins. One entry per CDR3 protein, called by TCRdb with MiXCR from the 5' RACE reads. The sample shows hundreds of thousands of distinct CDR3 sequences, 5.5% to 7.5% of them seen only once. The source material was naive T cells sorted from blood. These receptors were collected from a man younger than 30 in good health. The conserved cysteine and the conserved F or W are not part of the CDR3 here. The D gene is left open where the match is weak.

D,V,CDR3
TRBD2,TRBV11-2,ASSRLQSTDLTSGSYNEQF
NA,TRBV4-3,ASSQDHRNSYEQY
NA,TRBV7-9,ASSFLPYEQY
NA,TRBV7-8,ASSLYSRSDGELF
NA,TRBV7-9,ANLRISSGANVLT
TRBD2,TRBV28,ASSWGLAGVGELF
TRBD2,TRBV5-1,ASSLRPSGTYNEQF
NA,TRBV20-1,SANDVGGRVYEQY
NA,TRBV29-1,SVTGPLLEAF
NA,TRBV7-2,ASSLAMNTGELF
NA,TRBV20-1,SARGQQETQY
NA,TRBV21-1,ASRLRGETLNEKLF
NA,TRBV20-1,SAMLRATKETQY
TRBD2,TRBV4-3,ASSQVAGEADTQY
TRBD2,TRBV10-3,AISGSQRELTYNEQF
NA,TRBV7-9,ASTEGGTDTQY
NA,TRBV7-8,ASSQAGGENTEAF
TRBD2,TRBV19,ASSIVRSSGNTGELF
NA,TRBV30,AWSVNRDNEQF
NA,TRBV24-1,ATSESGAGETQY
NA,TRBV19,ASAGQVGNQPQH
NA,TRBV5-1,ASSAHYNEQF
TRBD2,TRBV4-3,ASSHIAGGITDTQY
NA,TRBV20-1,SASQNEQF
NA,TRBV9,ASSVGPDGTEAF
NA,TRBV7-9,ASSLAGDSLF
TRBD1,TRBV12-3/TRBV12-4,ASRGDSENEKLF
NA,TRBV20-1,SASSVGPRTDTQY
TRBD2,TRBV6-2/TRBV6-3,ASVLAGYNEQF
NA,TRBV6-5,ASSSLGGRTDTQY
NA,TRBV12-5,ASGFPLGEQY
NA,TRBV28,ASKDPSSPALMNTEAF
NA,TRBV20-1,SARVRARSGNTIY
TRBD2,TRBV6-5,ASSYSTLAGGPGEQY
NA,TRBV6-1,ASSDRAKETQY
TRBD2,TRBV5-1,ASSSSGSGTDTQY
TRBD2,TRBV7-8,ASSLVVAGGYYNEQF
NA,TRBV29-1,SVAARLSTDTQY
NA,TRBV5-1,ASSSGAGRANTEAF
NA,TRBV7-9,ASRGPGEGPQETQY
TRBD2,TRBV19,ASSISSGMSYNEQF
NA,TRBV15,ATSTRGVLDEQF
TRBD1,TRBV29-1,SARRDRGQNEQF